These 9 T cell receptor beta chains came from one sample sequenced in a study of tissue T cells after allogeneic stem cell transplantation. Profiling relied on immunoSEQ multiplex PCR, and the TCRdb table lists in-frame clones only, not all of them. The sample has fewer than 7,500 clones; 76% are singletons. Here the sequenced sample was blood, taken before transplantation. The receptors here all came from a man between 40 and 69 years old who later had graft-versus-host disease after an allogeneic stem cell transplant.

The chain recombines TRBV5-1 with TRBJ1-5; a weak D match, TRBD1 (6 bases). This CDR3 spans 15 amino acids. Germline CDR1 SGHRS, CDR2 YFSETQ. The V gene lost 2 bases and the J gene lost 4 bases, with 13 bases spanning the gap. The CDR3 nucleotides are TGCGCCAGCAGCTTAATCGGGGGGGCAAATCAGCCCCAGCATTTT. Protein product: CASSLIGGANQPQHF. The variable domain in full, completed from reference TRBV5-1 and TRBJ1-5, reads KAGVTQTPRYLIKTRGQQVTLSCSPISGHRSVSWYQQTPGQGLQFLFEYFSETQRNKGNFPGRFSGRQFSNSRSEMNVSTLELGDSALYLCASSLIGGANQPQHFGDGTRLSIL.

V usage is TRBV28 and J usage is TRBJ2-1; D unclear. The CDR3 extends over 13 amino acids. CDR1 is MDHEN and CDR2 is SYDVKM in the germline V gene. The V end was cut by 3 bases, the J end by 10 bases, with 13 bases between. CDR3 nucleotides: TGTGCCAGCAGTTTTGCTACGGAGTACGAGCAGTTCTTC. Translated, it gives CASSFATEYEQFF.

The chain recombines TRBV7-9 with TRBJ1-4; a possible D gene is TRBD1 (5 bases). Trimming pared 5 bases from V and 0 bases from J, leaving 10 bases between. This CDR3 is 15 amino acids long. Germline CDR1 reads SEHNR; CDR2 reads FQNEAQ (reference sequence). CDR3 region: CASSRDRATNEKLFF. The DNA for the CDR3 is TGTGCCAGCAGCCGCGACAGAGCAACTAATGAAAAACTGTTTTTT.

This chain links TRBV11-2 with TRBJ2-3; D gene ambiguous. Per germline, CDR1 SGHAT and CDR2 FQNNGV. Trimming stripped 3 bases from V and 9 bases from J, with 10 bases between. The CDR3 loop spans 12 amino acids. CDR3 in DNA: TGTGCCAGCAGCTTTTCAGCCAGCACGCAGTATTTT. Protein product: CASSFSASTQYF.

This sequence joins TRBV2 and TRBJ2-6; no firm D call. The germline gives CDR1 SNHLY, CDR2 FYNNEI. V lost 5 bases and J lost 2, with 7 bases in between. The length of the CDR3 is 14 residues. This chain's CDR3 is CASSLDPGANVLTF. CDR3 DNA: TGTGCCAGCAGTTTGGATCCTGGGGCCAACGTCCTGACTTTC.

This clone was detected only once. The CDR3 reads CASSYSKHTGGEQYF. The CDR3 nucleotides are TGTGCCAGCAGTTACTCGAAACACACGGGGGGCGAGCAGTACTTC. This rearrangement joins TRBV6-5 to TRBJ2-7; TRBD2 matches at 7 bases. Unmatched junction bases numbered 8, after V lost 0 bases and J lost 6 bases. The CDR3 has 15 residues. Germline lookup yields CDR1 MNHEY and CDR2 SVGAGI.

The CDR3 DNA is TGTGCCAGTAGTATAGCAGGGTATGGCACAGATACGCAGTATTTT. Translated: CASSIAGYGTDTQYF. This chain links TRBV19 with TRBJ2-3, with D tentatively TRBD1 (5 bases). CDR3 length: 15 residues. V was shortened by 1 base and J by 1 base, with 9 bases between the two germline ends. CDR1 and CDR2 (germline): LNHDA, SQIVND (reference sequence).

This clone was recorded once. The chain combines TRBV24-1 with TRBJ2-7, with D hard to call. The CDR3 has 9 residues. Trimming removed 7 bases at V and 8 bases at J, with 5 bases between. From germline, CDR1 is KGHDR and CDR2 SFDVKD. In DNA form, the CDR3 reads TGTGCCACCAGGGGTCAGCAGTACTTC. Translating gives CATRGQQYF.

Only one count was recorded for this clone. The rearrangement joins TRBV18 to TRBJ2-2, with 9 bases fitting TRBD1. Germline-derived CDR1 and CDR2 are KGHSH and LQKENI. The CDR3 is made up of 15 amino acids. V dropped 3 bases and J dropped 1; count of bases not matched to a gene: 0. The CDR3 is CASSPGQGNTGELFF. The CDR3 nucleotides are TGTGCCAGCTCACCGGGACAGGGGAACACCGGGGAGCTGTTTTTT.